This TCR beta chain is from a study of blood T cell repertoires in COVID-19. As for the study in general: Acute-phase and convalescent COVID-19 samples originated in the United States, Italy and Spain.

Deletions cut 6 bases from V and 4 bases from J, with 9 bases between. Germline V gene data show CDR1 as MDHEN and CDR2 as SYDVKM. This CDR3 region has 12 residues. In the original analysis: Reference gene primer amplification yielded estimated nucleated cell counts. Measured with immunoSEQ multiplex PCR; TCRdb has only the in-frame clones, and not every one. That table is the source of V, J and clone size, and D and trimming were worked out from the DNA. The sample has 220,000 or so clones; around 90% are singletons. Participants' reported clinical history set cohort assignment. Exposed participants encountered a COVID-19 case during the 2 weeks preceding study entry.

The chain is built from TRBV28 and TRBJ1-1, with D hard to call. The clonotype was recovered from a young man who had been exposed to COVID-19. The material sequenced was PBMCs or T cells enriched from blood (not recorded which). As DNA, the CDR3 is TGTGCCAGCAGCATGTCGGGCACTGAAGCTTTCTTT. It specifies CASSMSGTEAFF.